A selection of T cell receptor beta chains follows, all from one sample in a study of cytomegalovirus exposure and HLA in healthy donors. This table comes from immunoSEQ multiplex PCR, and its TCRdb copy is limited to in-frame clones, with some not included. In the table there are about 130,000 clones, approximately 74% of which are singletons. The sample comprised PBMCs. These receptor sequences come from a man aged 35-49 years in good health and CMV-seropositive. Both conserved end residues are part of each CDR3. The order of the fields is clone size, V gene, D gene, J gene, CDR3 DNA, CDR3 protein. D genes are given only for firm matches. Not all rows give a size; the values are once, few, many and, for expanded clones, a class.

abundance: NA; v_gene: TRBV9; d_gene: NA; j_gene: TRBJ1-4; CDR3nt: TGTGCCAGCAGCGTAGAAGCTGGGAGAGGGGAAAAACTGTTTTTT; CDR3aa: CASSVEAGRGEKLFF
abundance: once; v_gene: TRBV5-4; d_gene: TRBD2; j_gene: TRBJ2-5; CDR3nt: TGTGCCAGCAGCCTTAGCGGGTCTCAAGAGACCCAGTACTTC; CDR3aa: CASSLSGSQETQYF
abundance: NA; v_gene: TRBV19; d_gene: NA; j_gene: TRBJ1-1; CDR3nt: TGTGCCAGTAGTATGGGGTCAGGGGCGGGGAACACTGAAGCTTTCTTT; CDR3aa: CASSMGSGAGNTEAFF
abundance: NA; v_gene: TRBV19; d_gene: NA; j_gene: TRBJ1-2; CDR3nt: TGTGCCAGTAGTATAGGTCGCGTCTCTTCGAGGGGCTACACCTTC; CDR3aa: CASSIGRVSSRGYTF
abundance: NA; v_gene: TRBV4-3; d_gene: TRBD1; j_gene: TRBJ2-2; CDR3nt: TGCGCCAGCAGCCAGGGACAGGCGAACACCGGGGAGCTGTTTTTT; CDR3aa: CASSQGQANTGELFF
abundance: few; v_gene: TRBV7-2; d_gene: TRBD1; j_gene: TRBJ1-1; CDR3nt: TGTGCCAGCAGCCCCCGACAGGGGAACACTGAAGCTTTCTTT; CDR3aa: CASSPRQGNTEAFF
abundance: NA; v_gene: TRBV6-1; d_gene: TRBD1; j_gene: TRBJ2-1; CDR3nt: TGTGCCAGCAGTCCCCTCGGACAGGGGTACAATGAGCAGTTCTTC; CDR3aa: CASSPLGQGYNEQFF
abundance: few; v_gene: TRBV9; d_gene: TRBD2; j_gene: TRBJ2-1; CDR3nt: TGTGCCAGCAGCGGCACTAGCGGGAACTACAATGAGCAGTTCTTC; CDR3aa: CASSGTSGNYNEQFF
abundance: NA; v_gene: TRBV29-1; d_gene: NA; j_gene: TRBJ2-7; CDR3nt: TGCAGCGCCCGTGTCCTTAGAGACGAGCAGTACTTC; CDR3aa: CSARVLRDEQYF
abundance: NA; v_gene: TRBV6-6; d_gene: NA; j_gene: TRBJ1-5; CDR3nt: TGTGCCAGCAGCACGTACACAGGGTCAGGCAATCAGCCCCAGCATTTT; CDR3aa: CASSTYTGSGNQPQHF
abundance: few; v_gene: TRBV27; d_gene: NA; j_gene: TRBJ2-7; CDR3nt: TGTGCCAGCAGTTTGGCAGGGGTCCACGAGCAGTACTTC; CDR3aa: CASSLAGVHEQYF
abundance: NA; v_gene: TRBV9; d_gene: TRBD1; j_gene: TRBJ2-7; CDR3nt: TGTGCCAGCAGCGCAACAGGGGGCCGGAAAAACGAGCAGTACTTC; CDR3aa: CASSATGGRKNEQYF
abundance: once; v_gene: TRBV6-5; d_gene: NA; j_gene: TRBJ1-2; CDR3nt: TGTGCCAGCAGTACAAGGGAGGTCGGTTATGGCTACACCTTC; CDR3aa: CASSTREVGYGYTF
abundance: NA; v_gene: TRBV7-6; d_gene: NA; j_gene: TRBJ2-7; CDR3nt: TGTGCCAGCAGCTCTAGGGGGATCCTTTCCAGCTACGAGCAGTACTTC; CDR3aa: CASSSRGILSSYEQYF
abundance: NA; v_gene: TRBV11-2; d_gene: TRBD1; j_gene: TRBJ2-7; CDR3nt: TGTGCCAGCATCGCGGACAGGGGGTATAGGGAGCAGTACTTC; CDR3aa: CASIADRGYREQYF
abundance: NA; v_gene: TRBV6-1; d_gene: NA; j_gene: TRBJ2-7; CDR3nt: TGTGCCAGCAGTGAAGCGGGAGCAACCTACGAGCAGTACTTC; CDR3aa: CASSEAGATYEQYF
abundance: NA; v_gene: TRBV29-1; d_gene: TRBD1; j_gene: TRBJ2-4; CDR3nt: TGCAGCGTCGCACCGGGACAGTGGGCCAAAAACATTCAGTACTTC; CDR3aa: CSVAPGQWAKNIQYF
abundance: NA; v_gene: TRBV7-9; d_gene: TRBD1; j_gene: TRBJ1-2; CDR3nt: TGTGCCAGCAGCTCGGGGGACAGGGTGTGGGATGGCTACACCTTC; CDR3aa: CASSSGDRVWDGYTF
abundance: NA; v_gene: TRBV4-3; d_gene: NA; j_gene: TRBJ1-5; CDR3nt: TGCGCCAGCAGCCAATCTTACAATCAGCCCCAGCATTTT; CDR3aa: CASSQSYNQPQHF
abundance: NA; v_gene: TRBV7-6; d_gene: TRBD1; j_gene: TRBJ2-1; CDR3nt: TGTGCCAGCAGCTACTCGGACCGGACAGGAACTTACAATGAGCAGTTCTTC; CDR3aa: CASSYSDRTGTYNEQFF
abundance: NA; v_gene: TRBV6-4; d_gene: TRBD1; j_gene: TRBJ1-2; CDR3nt: TGTGCCAGCAGTGACTCCGAAGGACAGGGATATGGCTACACCTTC; CDR3aa: CASSDSEGQGYGYTF
abundance: NA; v_gene: TRBV7-9; d_gene: NA; j_gene: TRBJ1-1; CDR3nt: TGTGCCAGCAGTAGAGGGGAGGGAGCTTTCTTT; CDR3aa: CASSRGEGAFF
abundance: once; v_gene: TRBV5-1; d_gene: TRBD2; j_gene: TRBJ2-1; CDR3nt: TGCGCCAGCAGCTTGAGGTCCGGGAGGGCCAAGAATGAGCAGTTCTTC; CDR3aa: CASSLRSGRAKNEQFF
abundance: few; v_gene: TRBV5-4; d_gene: NA; j_gene: TRBJ2-1; CDR3nt: TGTGCCAGCAGCTTGGGCCCTGCGGACAGCACCTACAATGAGCAGTTCTTC; CDR3aa: CASSLGPADSTYNEQFF
abundance: NA; v_gene: TRBV5-1; d_gene: NA; j_gene: TRBJ2-3; CDR3nt: TGCGCCAGCAGCTTGGGGAGAATCCCTCGTCCCCAACCAGGGGATACGCAGTATTTT; CDR3aa: CASSLGRIPRPQPGDTQYF
abundance: NA; v_gene: TRBV6-5; d_gene: NA; j_gene: TRBJ2-2; CDR3nt: TGTGCCAGCAGTTATCGACTTGACACCGGGGAGCTGTTTTTT; CDR3aa: CASSYRLDTGELFF
abundance: NA; v_gene: TRBV11-2; d_gene: NA; j_gene: TRBJ1-4; CDR3nt: TGTGCCAGCAGCCCCAGAGGTGGGTTGGGTGAAAAACTGTTTTTT; CDR3aa: CASSPRGGLGEKLFF
abundance: NA; v_gene: TRBV28; d_gene: TRBD2; j_gene: TRBJ2-2; CDR3nt: TGTGCCAGCAGTCAAAGCGGGAGGGCCGTCGGCGGGGAGCTGTTTTTT; CDR3aa: CASSQSGRAVGGELFF
abundance: NA; v_gene: TRBV30; d_gene: NA; j_gene: TRBJ2-7; CDR3nt: TGTGCCTGGACTAGAAAGAAGAACGAGCAGTACTTC; CDR3aa: CAWTRKKNEQYF
abundance: NA; v_gene: TRBV5-1; d_gene: TRBD1; j_gene: TRBJ1-1; CDR3nt: TGCGCCAGCAGCTTGGTGTCAGGGGGCTACACTGAAGCTTTCTTT; CDR3aa: CASSLVSGGYTEAFF
abundance: NA; v_gene: TRBV5-1; d_gene: NA; j_gene: TRBJ1-1; CDR3nt: TGCGCCAGCAGCTTGGCCAGTATGAACACTGAAGCTTTCTTT; CDR3aa: CASSLASMNTEAFF
abundance: NA; v_gene: TRBV19; d_gene: NA; j_gene: TRBJ1-4; CDR3nt: TGTGCCAGTAGTAGGGCCATTACTAATGAAAAACTGTTTTTT; CDR3aa: CASSRAITNEKLFF
abundance: NA; v_gene: TRBV29-1; d_gene: NA; j_gene: TRBJ1-3; CDR3nt: TGCAGCGTTCAGATAAACTCTGGAAACACCATATATTTT; CDR3aa: CSVQINSGNTIYF
abundance: NA; v_gene: TRBV10-1; d_gene: TRBD1; j_gene: TRBJ2-2; CDR3nt: TGCGCCAGCAGCCCAGGACAGGATTTCACCGGGGAGCTGTTTTTT; CDR3aa: CASSPGQDFTGELFF
abundance: NA; v_gene: TRBV6-1; d_gene: TRBD1; j_gene: TRBJ1-4; CDR3nt: TGTGCCAGCAGTGAACACCGGGACAGACTTTCAAGGGGAACTAATGAAAAACTGTTTTTT; CDR3aa: CASSEHRDRLSRGTNEKLFF
abundance: NA; v_gene: TRBV28; d_gene: NA; j_gene: TRBJ1-1; CDR3nt: TGTGCCAGCAGTTTACGGACAGTGAACACTGAAGCTTTCTTT; CDR3aa: CASSLRTVNTEAFF
abundance: NA; v_gene: TRBV10-3; d_gene: TRBD1; j_gene: TRBJ1-2; CDR3nt: TGTGCCATCAGTCCGGGACAGGGGGCGGGTGGCTACACCTTC; CDR3aa: CAISPGQGAGGYTF
abundance: NA; v_gene: TRBV23-1; d_gene: TRBD1; j_gene: TRBJ1-5; CDR3nt: TGCGCCAGCAGTCAGGACAGGAACAATCAGCCCCAGCATTTT; CDR3aa: CASSQDRNNQPQHF
abundance: NA; v_gene: TRBV10-1; d_gene: NA; j_gene: TRBJ2-2; CDR3nt: TGCGCCAGCAGAGACAAGTTTAACACCGGGGAGCTGTTTTTT; CDR3aa: CASRDKFNTGELFF
abundance: NA; v_gene: TRBV11-1; d_gene: NA; j_gene: TRBJ2-1; CDR3nt: TGTGCCAGCAGCTTCCGCGGAAACTACAATGAGCAGTTCTTC; CDR3aa: CASSFRGNYNEQFF
abundance: NA; v_gene: TRBV19; d_gene: NA; j_gene: TRBJ2-7; CDR3nt: TGTGCCAGTAGTATTTCCGACAGGTTGTATCCCCCTACGCAGCAGTACTTC; CDR3aa: CASSISDRLYPPTQQYF
abundance: NA; v_gene: TRBV6-4; d_gene: NA; j_gene: TRBJ1-2; CDR3nt: TGTGCCAGCAGTGAGGGGGCCAGTAACTATGGCTACACCTTC; CDR3aa: CASSEGASNYGYTF
abundance: once; v_gene: TRBV5-1; d_gene: TRBD1; j_gene: TRBJ2-3; CDR3nt: TGCGCCAGCAGCTTGTTGGGACAGGGGGGTTTCGGAGATACGCAGTATTTT; CDR3aa: CASSLLGQGGFGDTQYF
abundance: many; v_gene: TRBV11-2; d_gene: TRBD2; j_gene: TRBJ2-1; CDR3nt: TGTGCCAGCAGCCCCGGGGGGGCCGGGGCCAATGAGCAGTTCTTC; CDR3aa: CASSPGGAGANEQFF
abundance: NA; v_gene: TRBV11-3; d_gene: NA; j_gene: TRBJ2-7; CDR3nt: TGTGCCAGCAGCCTAAGGGACACAAACTCTACGGGGTGCTACGAGCAGTACTTC; CDR3aa: CASSLRDTNSTGCYEQYF
abundance: once; v_gene: TRBV5-6; d_gene: TRBD2; j_gene: TRBJ2-7; CDR3nt: TGTGCCAGCAGCAGGGGACTAGCGGGAGGAGGGGAGCAGTACTTC; CDR3aa: CASSRGLAGGGEQYF